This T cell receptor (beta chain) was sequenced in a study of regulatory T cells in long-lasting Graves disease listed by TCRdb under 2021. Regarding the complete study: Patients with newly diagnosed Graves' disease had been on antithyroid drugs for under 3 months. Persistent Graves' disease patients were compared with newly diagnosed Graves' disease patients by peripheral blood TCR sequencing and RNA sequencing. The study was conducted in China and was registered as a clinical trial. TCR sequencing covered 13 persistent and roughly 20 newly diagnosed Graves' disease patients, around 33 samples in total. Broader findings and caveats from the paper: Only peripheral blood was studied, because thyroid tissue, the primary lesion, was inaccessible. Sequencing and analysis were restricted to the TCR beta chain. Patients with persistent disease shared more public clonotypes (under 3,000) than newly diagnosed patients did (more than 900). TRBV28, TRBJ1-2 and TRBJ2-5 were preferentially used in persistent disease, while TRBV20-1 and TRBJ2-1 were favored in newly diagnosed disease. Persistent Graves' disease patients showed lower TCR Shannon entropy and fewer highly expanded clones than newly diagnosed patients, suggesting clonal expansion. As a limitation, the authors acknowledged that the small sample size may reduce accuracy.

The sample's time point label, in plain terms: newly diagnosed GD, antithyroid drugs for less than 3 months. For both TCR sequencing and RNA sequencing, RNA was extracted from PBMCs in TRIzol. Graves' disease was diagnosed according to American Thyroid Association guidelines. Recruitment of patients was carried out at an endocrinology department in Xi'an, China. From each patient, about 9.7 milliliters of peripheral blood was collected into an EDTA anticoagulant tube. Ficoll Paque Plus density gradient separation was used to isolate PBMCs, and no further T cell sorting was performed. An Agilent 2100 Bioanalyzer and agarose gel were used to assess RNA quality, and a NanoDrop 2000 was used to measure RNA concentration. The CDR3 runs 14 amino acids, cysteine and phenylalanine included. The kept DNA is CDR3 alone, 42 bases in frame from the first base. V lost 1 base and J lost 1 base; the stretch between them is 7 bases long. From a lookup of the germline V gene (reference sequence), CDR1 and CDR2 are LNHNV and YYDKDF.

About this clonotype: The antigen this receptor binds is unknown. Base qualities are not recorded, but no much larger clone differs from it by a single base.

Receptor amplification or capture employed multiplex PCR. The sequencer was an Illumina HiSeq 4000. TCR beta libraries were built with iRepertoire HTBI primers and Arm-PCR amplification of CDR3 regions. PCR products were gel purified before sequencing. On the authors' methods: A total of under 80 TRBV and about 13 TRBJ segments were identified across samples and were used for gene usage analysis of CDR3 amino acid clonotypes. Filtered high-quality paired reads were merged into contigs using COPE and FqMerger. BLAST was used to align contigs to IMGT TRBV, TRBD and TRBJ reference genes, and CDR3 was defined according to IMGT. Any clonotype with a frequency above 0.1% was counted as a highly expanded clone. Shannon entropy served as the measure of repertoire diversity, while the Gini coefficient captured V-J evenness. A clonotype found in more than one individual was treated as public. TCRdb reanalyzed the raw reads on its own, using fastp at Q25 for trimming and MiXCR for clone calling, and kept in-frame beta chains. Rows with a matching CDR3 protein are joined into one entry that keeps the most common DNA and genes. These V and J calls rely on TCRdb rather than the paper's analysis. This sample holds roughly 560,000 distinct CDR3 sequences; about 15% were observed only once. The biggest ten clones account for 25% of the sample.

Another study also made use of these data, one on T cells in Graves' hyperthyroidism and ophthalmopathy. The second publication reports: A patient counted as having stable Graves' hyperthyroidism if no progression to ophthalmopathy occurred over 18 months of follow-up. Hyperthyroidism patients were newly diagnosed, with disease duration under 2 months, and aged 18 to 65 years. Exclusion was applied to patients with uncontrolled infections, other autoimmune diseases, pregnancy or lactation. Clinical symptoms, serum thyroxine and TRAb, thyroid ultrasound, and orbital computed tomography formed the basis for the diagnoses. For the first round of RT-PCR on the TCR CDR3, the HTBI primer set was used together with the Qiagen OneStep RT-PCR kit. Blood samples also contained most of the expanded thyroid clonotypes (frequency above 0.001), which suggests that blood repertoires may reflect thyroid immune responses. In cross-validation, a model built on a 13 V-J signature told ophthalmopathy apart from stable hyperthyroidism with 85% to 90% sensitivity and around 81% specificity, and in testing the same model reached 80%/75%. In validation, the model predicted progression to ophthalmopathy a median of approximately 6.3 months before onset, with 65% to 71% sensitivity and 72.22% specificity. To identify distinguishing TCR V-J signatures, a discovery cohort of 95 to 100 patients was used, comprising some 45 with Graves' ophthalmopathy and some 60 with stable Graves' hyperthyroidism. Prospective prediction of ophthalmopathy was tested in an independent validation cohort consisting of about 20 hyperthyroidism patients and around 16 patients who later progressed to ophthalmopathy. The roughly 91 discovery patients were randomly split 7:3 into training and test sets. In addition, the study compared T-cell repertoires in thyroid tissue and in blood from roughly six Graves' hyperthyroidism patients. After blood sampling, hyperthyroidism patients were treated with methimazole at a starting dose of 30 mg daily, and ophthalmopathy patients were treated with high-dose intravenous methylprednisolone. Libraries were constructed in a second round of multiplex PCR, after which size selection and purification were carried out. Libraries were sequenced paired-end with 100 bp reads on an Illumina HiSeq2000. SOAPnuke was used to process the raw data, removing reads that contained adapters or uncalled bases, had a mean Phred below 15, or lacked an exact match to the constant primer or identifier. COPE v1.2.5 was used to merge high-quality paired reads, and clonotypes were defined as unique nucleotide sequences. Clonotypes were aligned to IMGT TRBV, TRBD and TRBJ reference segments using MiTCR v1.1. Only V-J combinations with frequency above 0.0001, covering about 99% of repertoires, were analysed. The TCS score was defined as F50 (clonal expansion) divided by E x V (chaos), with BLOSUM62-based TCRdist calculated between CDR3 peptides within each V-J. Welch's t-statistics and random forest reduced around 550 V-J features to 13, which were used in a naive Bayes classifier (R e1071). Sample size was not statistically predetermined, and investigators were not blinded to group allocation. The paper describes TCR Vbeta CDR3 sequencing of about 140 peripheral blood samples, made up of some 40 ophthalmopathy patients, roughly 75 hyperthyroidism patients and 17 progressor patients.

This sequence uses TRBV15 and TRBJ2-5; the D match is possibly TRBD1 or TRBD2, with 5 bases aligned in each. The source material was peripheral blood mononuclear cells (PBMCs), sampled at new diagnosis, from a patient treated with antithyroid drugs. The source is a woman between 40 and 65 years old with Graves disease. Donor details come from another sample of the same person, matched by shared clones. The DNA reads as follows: TGTGCCACCAGCAGAGGGGGGATCCAAGAGACCCAGTACTTC. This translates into CATSRGGIQETQYF.